What follows are 8 T cell receptor beta chains derived from one specimen sequenced in a study of shared clonotypes between healthy human individuals. The assay was immunoSEQ multiplex PCR, and TCRdb's table has in-frame clones only and misses some. The sample contains around 500,000 clones, around four fifths of which appear only once. The sequenced material came from PBMCs. The receptors derive from a woman in her 40s in good health. Some clones in this sample may be carry-over from other donors' samples.

Concerning this clone itself: This CDR3 is also generated by other DNA sequences in the sample. The chain has TRBV2 and TRBJ1-5, with no clear D. CDR3 length equals 13 residues. Between the trimmed V and J ends, which lost 5 bases and 0 bases, there was a span of 5 bases. Per germline, CDR1 SNHLY and CDR2 FYNNEI. The CDR3 DNA follows: TGTGCCAGCAGTAGTTATAGCAATCAGCCCCAGCATTTT. Its translation is CASSSYSNQPQHF.

The chain has TRBV28 and TRBJ1-4; 10 bases align to TRBD1. There are 16 residues in the CDR3. In germline, CDR1 is MDHEN, CDR2 SYDVKM. V was clipped by 6 bases and J by 5 bases; unmatched bases: 9. The CDR3 nucleotides read TGTGCCAGCAGGCCCCGGCTGGGACAGGGGAATGAAAAACTGTTTTTT. Residues: CASRPRLGQGNEKLFF.

The gene calls are TRBV9 and TRBJ2-1; D may be TRBD2 (5 bases). V lost 4 bases to trimming and J lost 1 base, with 24 bases between them. Germline CDR1 SGDLS, CDR2 YYNGEE. This CDR3 is 19 amino acids long. The CDR3 coding sequence is TGTGCCAGCAGCCCAGCAGACGGGATGTCATTTAGTTCCTACAATGAGCAGTTCTTC. Its protein is CASSPADGMSFSSYNEQFF.

CDR3 amino acids: CASSPGFGYGYTF. The CDR3 DNA is TGTGCCAGCAGCCCAGGGTTCGGCTATGGCTACACCTTC. J is TRBJ1-2 and V is TRBV7-2; weak D call: TRBD1 (5 bases). V was pared by 5 bases and J by 4 bases, with 11 bases between. The CDR3 has 13 residues. Germline-derived CDR1 and CDR2 are SGHTA and FQGNSA.

This chain joins TRBV7-2 and TRBJ1-2; D unclear. The CDR3 is 15 residues long. Looked up from germline, CDR1 is SGHTA and CDR2 is FQGNSA. The V end lost 2 bases, the J end lost 4 bases, and 14 bases lay between the germline ends. CDR3 protein: CASSLRGGAIYGYTF. The CDR3 region has the DNA TGTGCCAGCAGCTTACGCGGAGGAGCGATCTATGGCTACACCTTC.

This clone is a singleton in its sample. The chain uses TRBV6-5 and TRBJ1-2; unclear D gene. The CDR3 contains 15 residues. Germline V CDR1 and CDR2: MNHEY, SVGAGI. With 2 bases removed from V and 4 bases from J, the gap between germline ends came to 14 bases. The CDR3 DNA sequence: TGTGCCAGCAGTTACCGAACGGGAATGAGCTATGGCTACACCTTC. Translated: CASSYRTGMSYGYTF.

The chain has TRBV7-2 and TRBJ2-7; 8 positions match TRBD1. The ends lost 5 bases at V and 1 base at J; junction bases unmatched: 10. The CDR3 is 16 residues long. Germline-derived CDR1 and CDR2 are SGHTA and FQGNSA. As DNA, the CDR3 is TGTGCCAGCAGCCCTACTTACAGGACAGGGTCCTACGAGCAGTACTTC. The encoded protein is CASSPTYRTGSYEQYF.

This chain uses TRBV5-6 with TRBJ2-2, with D possibly TRBD2 on 6 matching bases. This CDR3 region has 15 residues. Trimming removed 0 bases from V and 3 bases from J, with 9 bases in between. The germline V gene has CDR1 SGHDT and CDR2 YYEEEE. CDR3 in amino acids: CASSLGSGYTGELFF. The CDR3 coding sequence is TGTGCCAGCAGCTTGGGTAGCGGATACACCGGGGAGCTGTTTTTT. The complete variable domain, with remaining parts taken from reference TRBV5-6 and TRBJ2-2, reads DAGVTQSPTHLIKTRGQQVTLRCSPKSGHDTVSWYQQALGQGPQFIFQYYEEEERQRGNFPDRFSGHQFPNYSSELNVNALLLGDSALYLCASSLGSGYTGELFFGEGSRLTVL.